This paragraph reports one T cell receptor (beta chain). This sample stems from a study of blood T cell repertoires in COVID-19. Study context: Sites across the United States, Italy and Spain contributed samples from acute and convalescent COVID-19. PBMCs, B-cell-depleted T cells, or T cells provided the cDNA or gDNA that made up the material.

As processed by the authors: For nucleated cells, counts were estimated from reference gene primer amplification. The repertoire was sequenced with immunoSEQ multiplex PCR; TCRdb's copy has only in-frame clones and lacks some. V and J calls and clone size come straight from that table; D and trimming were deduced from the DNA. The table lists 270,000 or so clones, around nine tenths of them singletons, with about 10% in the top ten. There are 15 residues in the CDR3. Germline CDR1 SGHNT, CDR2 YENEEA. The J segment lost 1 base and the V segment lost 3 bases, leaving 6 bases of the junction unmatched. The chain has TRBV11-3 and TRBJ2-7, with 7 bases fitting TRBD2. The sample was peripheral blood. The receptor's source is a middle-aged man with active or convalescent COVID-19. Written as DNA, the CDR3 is TGTGCCAGCAGCTTTTTTGCGGGGGAATCCTACGAGCAGTACTTC. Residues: CASSFFAGESYEQYF.